The present T cell receptor beta chain was sequenced within a study of OX40 agonist ivuxolimab in advanced cancers. About the research overall: An agonistic anti-OX40 (CD134) antibody, ivuxolimab, was used to treat the patients. The group had a mean age of about 65 years, ranged from about 20 to 79, and was roughly 80% male. Patients with prior anti-PD-1, anti-PD-L1 or anti-CTLA-4 therapy were eligible; roughly 41% had some.

As regards this clone: Its specificity is not known.

Study observations and caveats: In a subset of nonresponders, normalized T-cell clonal expansion was also low.

The germline gives CDR1 SGHDT, CDR2 YYEEEE. Deletions cut 1 base from V and 3 bases from J, with 14 bases between. The CDR3 length is 16 residues. Here immunoSEQ multiplex PCR was the method, and the copy in TCRdb shows in-frame clones only, minus some. The sample lists under 30,000 clones, about nine tenths occurring once. The chain recombines TRBV5-6 with TRBJ2-1, with unresolved D. The origin of this receptor is an adult with an advanced solid tumor such as melanoma, head and neck, liver or kidney cancer. Specimen: CD4+ or CD8+ T cells sorted from blood, collected in a trial of the OX40 agonist ivuxolimab. CDR3 protein: CASSLTQATIYNEQFF. The DNA of the CDR3 is TGTGCCAGCAGCTTGACTCAAGCGACCATCTACAATGAGCAGTTCTTC.